These 28 T cell receptor beta chains were sequenced from one sample in a study of blood T cells in healthy people across ages. A J-beta primer mix and a sample-barcoded 5' primer were used in a second PCR of about 7 to 12 cycles. One entry per CDR3 protein, called by TCRdb with MiXCR from the 5' RACE reads. This sample yields hundreds of thousands of distinct CDR3 sequences, of which more than 35% are seen a single time; 15% to 20% belongs to the top ten. The sample comprised blood. These receptor sequences come from a man at least 80 years old in good health.

A few counts support this clonotype. The chain uses TRBV20-1 and TRBJ2-3; D may be TRBD1 (5 bases). CDR3 size: 11 residues. V gave up 3 bases and J gave up 5 bases, with 6 bases separating them. Germline-derived CDR1 and CDR2 are DFQATT and SNEGSKA (reference sequence). Here the CDR3 DNA reads TGCAGTGCTAGTCAGGGAGATACGCAGTATTTT. Translation gives CSASQGDTQYF.

V usage is TRBV7-2 and J usage is TRBJ2-1; D might be TRBD1 (5 bases). The CDR3 has 14 amino acids. Trimming shortened V by 5 bases and J by 5 bases, and 13 bases separated the two germline ends. From germline, CDR1 is SGHTA and CDR2 FQGNSA. The CDR3 bases are TGTGCCAGCAGCAGGCGCCAGGGCAACAATGAGCAGTTCTTC. Translation gives CASSRRQGNNEQFF.

The CDR3 DNA reads TGCGCCAGCAGCTTGAGGTTGCAGGGACAAGAGACCCAGTTCTTC. This gives the protein CASSLRLQGQETQFF. The V gene is TRBV5-1, the J gene TRBJ2-1; possible D gene TRBD1, 6 bases. Per the germline V gene, CDR1 is SGHRS and CDR2 is YFSETQ. The CDR3 runs 15 residues. The ends were cut back, 1 base at V and 13 bases at J, with 21 bases in the middle.

This clonotype was observed many times. The chain uses TRBV18 and TRBJ2-4; D perhaps matches TRBD2 (6 bases). V gave up 2 bases and J gave up 9 bases, with 11 bases separating them. The CDR3 has 13 amino acids. CDR1 and CDR2 (germline): KGHSH, LQKENI. The CDR3 bases are TGTGCCAGCTCACCAACGGGGGAGGCCATTCAGTACTTC. This encodes CASSPTGEAIQYF.

The CDR3 reads CASTGFVINEQFF. CDR3 bases: TGTGCCAGCACCGGTTTCGTCATAAATGAGCAGTTCTTC. The chain carries TRBV6-1 and TRBJ2-1; no definite D call. The CDR3 contains 13 residues. The V gene's germline CDR1 is MNHNS and CDR2 SASEGT. The V gene lost 7 bases and the J gene lost 7 bases, with 14 bases spanning the gap.

This rearrangement joins TRBV6-4 to TRBJ2-3; D is tentatively TRBD1 or TRBD2 (5 bases each). Per the germline V gene, CDR1 is MRHNA and CDR2 is SNTAGT. Trimming shortened V by 2 bases and J by 0 bases, and 6 bases separated the two germline ends. The CDR3 covers 14 residues. CDR3 region: CASSDGTSTDTQYF. The CDR3, as DNA: TGTGCCAGCAGTGACGGGACCAGCACAGATACGCAGTATTTT.

The sample holds a few counts of this clonotype. V gene TRBV20-1 combines with J gene TRBJ2-1, with a weak D call TRBD1 (5 bases). The CDR3 contains 16 residues. V was clipped by 3 bases and J by 2 bases, with 17 bases between them. Germline values: CDR1 DFQATT, CDR2 SNEGSKA (reference sequence). CDR3 in amino acids: CSASTIGVEAYNEQFF. The CDR3, as DNA: TGCAGTGCTAGCACGATAGGGGTTGAGGCCTACAATGAGCAGTTCTTC.

In its sample, this clonotype was seen a few times. The chain couples TRBV12-3 or TRBV12-4 to TRBJ2-5; D may be TRBD1 (5 bases). Deletions cut 5 bases from V and 1 base from J, with 11 bases between. This CDR3 is 14 amino acids long. Here the CDR3 DNA reads TGTGCCAGCAGTATGCGGACATTCCAAGAGACCCAGTACTTC. Translating it yields CASSMRTFQETQYF.

The rearrangement uses TRBV27 and TRBJ2-5, with TRBD2 matching over 8 bases. The CDR3 consists of 15 residues. Germline loops: CDR1 MNHEY, CDR2 SMNVEV (reference sequence). The trim removed 3 bases at V and 3 bases at J, leaving 6 bases unmatched. DNA for the CDR3: TGTGCCAGCAGTTTTAATCAAGCGGGAGAAGAGACCCAGTACTTC. This encodes CASSFNQAGEETQYF.

This sequence joins TRBV20-1 and TRBJ1-4, with 11 bases aligning to TRBD1. The CDR3 contains 15 residues. The V gene's germline CDR1 is DFQATT and CDR2 SNEGSKA (reference sequence). V lost 4 bases and J lost 8; bases outside the gene matches: 9. The CDR3: CSAIGQGAAGEKLFF. Here the CDR3 DNA reads TGCAGTGCTATCGGACAGGGGGCAGCGGGGGAAAAACTGTTTTTT.

CDR3 DNA sequence: TGTGCCAGCAGCCTAAACAGGGCAGCTCAGCCCCAGCATTTT. Amino acid sequence: CASSLNRAAQPQHF. The rearrangement links TRBV6-1 to TRBJ1-5, with D perhaps TRBD1 (6 bases). V was cut by 6 bases and J by 6 bases, with 15 bases left in between. Germline V CDR1 and CDR2: MNHNS, SASEGT. The CDR3 covers 14 residues.

This clonotype was picked up many times. The V gene is TRBV7-2, the J gene TRBJ2-7, with TRBD1 matching 7 bases. The J segment lost 7 bases and the V segment lost 4 bases, leaving 13 bases of the junction unmatched. The length of the CDR3 is 15 residues. Germline CDR1 reads SGHTA; CDR2 reads FQGNSA. The CDR3 DNA reads TGTGCCAGCAGCTCTACAGGGGACCCTTACAATGAGCAGTACTTC. This gives the protein CASSSTGDPYNEQYF.

This clonotype was recorded many times. V gene TRBV4-2 combines with J gene TRBJ2-3, with 11 bases lining up with TRBD1. CDR3 length equals 17 residues. V lost 0 bases, J lost 6 bases, and 8 bases stayed unmatched. Germline V gives CDR1 LGHNA, CDR2 YNFKEQ. This CDR3 is CASSQDSGQGARDTQYF. The CDR3 DNA follows: TGTGCCAGCAGCCAAGATAGCGGACAGGGGGCGCGGGATACGCAGTATTTT.

This clonotype occurred a few times. V gene TRBV20-1 combines with J gene TRBJ2-7; possible D gene TRBD1, 6 bases. From germline, CDR1 is DFQATT and CDR2 SNEGSKA (reference sequence). V lost 2 bases and J lost 3, with 8 bases in between. CDR3 length: 12 amino acids. The CDR3 region is CSARFRGYEQYF. CDR3 DNA: TGCAGTGCTAGATTCAGGGGCTACGAGCAGTACTTC.

This clonotype appeared many times. The J gene is TRBJ1-1, the V gene TRBV7-9, with TRBD1 matching over 9 bases. The CDR3 runs to 13 residues. The germline V gene encodes CDR1 SEHNR and CDR2 FQNEAQ (reference sequence). V shed 5 bases, J shed 6 bases, and the junction held 4 bases outside the gene matches. The DNA of the CDR3 is TGTGCCAGCAGCCATGACAGGGGGGCTGAAGCTTTCTTT. As protein: CASSHDRGAEAFF. Drawing the rest from reference TRBV7-9 and TRBJ1-1, the complete variable domain is DTGVSQNPRHKITKRGQNVTFRCDPISEHNRLYWYRQTLGQGPEFLTYFQNEAQLEKSRLLSDRFSAERPKGSFSTLEIQRTEQGDSAMYLCASSHDRGAEAFFGQGTRLTVV.

In the case of this clonotype: A junction boundary mismatches the germline segment, possibly from a read error. V gene TRBV2 combines with J gene TRBJ2-3; 12 nucleotides align to TRBD2. The germline CDR1 and CDR2 sequences are SNHLY and FYNNEI. The CDR3 spans 16 residues. The CDR3 sequence is CASRTGLAGSTDTKYF. The CDR3 DNA sequence: TGTGCCAGCAGGACAGGACTAGCGGGAAGCACAGATACGAAGTATTTT.

J is TRBJ2-4 and V is TRBV7-9; D gene ambiguous. The J call may be wrong; the DNA end is better matched by TRBJ2-7. The CDR3 has 14 amino acids. Germline V CDR1 and CDR2: SEHNR, FQNEAQ (reference sequence). CDR3 sequence (DNA): TGTGCCAGCAGCTTAGAGACTGGCTCCTACGAGCAGTACTTC. This codes for CASSLETGSYEQYF.

Note on this clonotype: Germline is not matched at one junction end, which may reflect a read error. This sequence joins TRBV7-8 and TRBJ2-5, with TRBD2 matching over 10 bases. Germline V CDR1 and CDR2: SGHVS, FQNEAQ. The CDR3 contains 16 residues. The CDR3 region is CASNLGLAGVQETQYF. In nucleotides, the CDR3 is TGTGCCAGCAACTTAGGTCTAGCGGGGGTTCAAGAGACCCAGTACTTC.

This clonotype was seen repeatedly, ten times or more. This chain connects TRBV20-1 to TRBJ2-1, with 8 bases matching TRBD2. This CDR3 has 13 residues. Losses at the gene ends were 3 bases for V and 4 bases for J; bases not matched to a gene: 2. CDR1 and CDR2 from the germline V gene are DFQATT and SNEGSKA (reference sequence). The CDR3 DNA follows: TGCAGTGCTAGCGGGAGGGCATACAATGAGCAGTTCTTC. Translating gives CSASGRAYNEQFF.

At least ten counts were recorded for this clonotype. This chain links TRBV12-3 or TRBV12-4 with TRBJ2-7; 7 bases are shared with TRBD2. Trimming cost V 5 bases and J 0 bases; bases outside gene matches: 13. CDR3 length equals 17 residues. CDR3 in amino acids: CASSPPRSGISSYEQYF. CDR3 DNA: TGTGCCAGCAGTCCCCCGAGGAGCGGGATTAGCTCCTACGAGCAGTACTTC.

This clonotype was detected a few times. This sequence joins TRBV5-1 and TRBJ2-1, with 13 bases lining up with TRBD2. The CDR3 sequence is 15 residues long. J was trimmed by 9 bases and V by 4 bases; bases with no gene match: 7. Germline V gene data show CDR1 as SGHRS and CDR2 as YFSETQ. The CDR3 region is CASSRTSGSDGEQFF. The CDR3, as DNA: TGCGCCAGCAGCCGGACTAGCGGGAGCGACGGTGAGCAGTTCTTC.

This clonotype was seen only a few times. DNA of the CDR3: TGTGCCAGTAGTATGGAACAGGGCAGGAGGAATCAGCCCCAGCATTTT. It codes for CASSMEQGRRNQPQHF. The rearrangement links TRBV19 to TRBJ1-5, with D possibly matching TRBD1 (6 bases). Germline CDR1 is LNHDA and CDR2 is SQIVND (reference sequence). This CDR3 comprises 16 residues. The V and J ends lost 3 bases and 4 bases respectively, with 16 bases between them.

The J gene is TRBJ1-5, the V gene TRBV12-3 or TRBV12-4; possibly TRBD1 for D (5 bases). The CDR3 runs 14 residues. The germline V and J ends were trimmed by 3 bases and 3 bases, with 9 bases remaining between them. As DNA, the CDR3 is TGTGCCAGCAGTTTTGGGGCAGACAATCAGCCCCAGCATTTT. Translated, it gives CASSFGADNQPQHF.

This clonotype was seen a handful of times. The chain joins TRBV5-1 to TRBJ2-7; 11 positions match TRBD1. The CDR3 totals 15 residues. V was pared by 3 bases and J by 7 bases, with 9 bases of the junction left unmatched. Germline lookup yields CDR1 SGHRS and CDR2 YFSETQ. The CDR3 DNA sequence: TGCGCCAGCAGCTCCACGGGACAGGGGGTCAGTGAGCAGTACTTC. Translated, it gives CASSSTGQGVSEQYF. Filled out from reference TRBV5-1 and TRBJ2-7, the complete variable domain reads KAGVTQTPRYLIKTRGQQVTLSCSPISGHRSVSWYQQTPGQGLQFLFEYFSETQRNKGNFPGRFSGRQFSNSRSEMNVSTLELGDSALYLCASSSTGQGVSEQYFGPGTRLTVT.

The J gene is TRBJ2-1, the V gene TRBV12-3 or TRBV12-4, with D perhaps matching TRBD2 (6 bases). The CDR3 sequence is 12 residues long. The V end lost 6 bases, the J end lost 13 bases, and 16 bases lay between the germline ends. CDR3 amino acids: CASSLSTSSQFF. CDR3 coding DNA: TGTGCCAGCAGCCTGTCGACTAGTTCCCAGTTCTTC.

J is TRBJ2-7 and V is TRBV4-3; D possibly corresponds to TRBD1 (6 bases). Trimming cost V 0 bases and J 1 base, with 13 bases left between them. Germline-derived CDR1 and CDR2 are LGHNA and YSLEER. The CDR3 contains 16 residues. The CDR3 loop reads CASSQEPGQTSYEQYF. The CDR3 coding sequence is TGCGCCAGCAGCCAAGAACCCGGACAGACTTCCTACGAGCAGTACTTC.

This sequence joins TRBV2 and TRBJ2-7; tentatively, D is TRBD1 (6 bases). Trimming left V 7 bases short and J 2 bases short, with 9 bases between. There are 12 residues in the CDR3. Germline assignment: CDR1 SNHLY and CDR2 FYNNEI. The CDR3 DNA sequence: TGTGCCAGCACGGACAGTACCTACGAGCAGTACTTC. This sequence encodes CASTDSTYEQYF.

Details on this clonotype: This may be a read error: a much more frequent sequence differs by one nucleotide. This rearrangement joins TRBV4-2 to TRBJ2-7; 11 bases fit TRBD2. CDR1 and CDR2 (germline): LGHNA, YNFKEQ. J was trimmed by 7 bases and V by 5 bases; bases with no gene match: 10. This CDR3 comprises 15 residues. CDR3 loop: CASSLTSGNDNEQYF. The CDR3 DNA is TGTGCCAGCAGCTTGACTAGCGGGAACGACAATGAGCAGTACTTC.